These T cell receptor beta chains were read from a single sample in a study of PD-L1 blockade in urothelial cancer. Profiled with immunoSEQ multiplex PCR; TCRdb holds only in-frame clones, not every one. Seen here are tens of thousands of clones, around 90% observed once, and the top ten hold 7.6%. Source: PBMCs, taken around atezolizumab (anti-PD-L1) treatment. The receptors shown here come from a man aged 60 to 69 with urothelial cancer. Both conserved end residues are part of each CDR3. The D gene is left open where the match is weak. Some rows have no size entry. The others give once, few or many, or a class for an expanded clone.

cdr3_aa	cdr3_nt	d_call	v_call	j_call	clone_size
CASSGQYRHNEQFF	TGTGCCAGCAGCGGACAGTACCGACACAATGAGCAGTTCTTC	.	TRBV6-1	TRBJ2-1	few
CASSVVPGTGVGYTF	TGTGCCAGCAGCGTAGTACCGGGGACAGGGGTTGGCTACACCTTC	TRBD1	TRBV9	TRBJ1-2	.
CATGQTQNSPLHF	TGTGCCACCGGACAGACCCAAAATTCACCCCTCCACTTT	.	TRBV10-3	TRBJ1-6	.
CASSLVDTEAFF	TGTGCCAGCAGCTTAGTAGACACTGAAGCTTTCTTT	.	TRBV7-8	TRBJ1-1	.
CASSLDTAGGYNEQFF	TGTGCCAGCAGCTTAGATACGGCGGGGGGTTACAATGAGCAGTTCTTC	TRBD2	TRBV7-2	TRBJ2-1	.
CASSGGLGSPLHF	TGTGCCAGCAGTGGGGGGCTCGGTTCACCCCTCCACTTT	.	TRBV2	TRBJ1-6	.
CASSPTETYEQYF	TGTGCCAGCTCACCCACAGAGACCTACGAGCAGTACTTC	.	TRBV18	TRBJ2-7	.
CASSQRSGTSTDTQYF	TGCGCCAGCAGCCAGCGATCCGGGACTAGCACAGATACGCAGTATTTT	.	TRBV4-1	TRBJ2-3	.
CASQIAVGNTEAFF	TGCGCCAGCCAGATAGCCGTAGGGAACACTGAAGCTTTCTTT	.	TRBV5-1	TRBJ1-1	.
CASSMGWGGLDEQYF	TGTGCCAGTAGTATGGGCTGGGGGGGCCTAGATGAGCAGTACTTC	.	TRBV19	TRBJ2-7	.
CATSNRVSYNEQFF	TGTGCCACGAGCAACAGGGTATCCTACAATGAGCAGTTCTTC	.	TRBV28	TRBJ2-1	.
CASSLGGRGNTGELFF	TGTGCCAGCAGCTTGGGGGGGCGAGGGAACACCGGGGAGCTGTTTTTT	.	TRBV7-2	TRBJ2-2	once
CASSWSQGQVTAFF	TGTGCCAGCAGCTGGAGCCAGGGGCAGGTCACGGCTTTCTTT	.	TRBV7-2	TRBJ1-1	.
CSTGSRYEQYF	TGCAGCACGGGATCACGCTACGAGCAGTACTTC	.	TRBV29-1	TRBJ2-7	.
CASSFQSTSRTDTQYF	TGTGCCAGCAGCTTCCAGTCCACCTCTCGCACAGATACGCAGTATTTT	.	TRBV7-2	TRBJ2-3	.
CASSLDRGDMNTEAFF	TGCGCCAGCAGCTTGGACAGGGGGGACATGAACACTGAAGCTTTCTTT	TRBD1	TRBV5-1	TRBJ1-1	.
CSVGQPVWGYTF	TGCAGCGTGGGACAGCCCGTTTGGGGCTACACCTTC	TRBD1	TRBV29-1	TRBJ1-2	few
CASSLLRDYGYTF	TGTGCCAGCAGTTTATTAAGAGACTATGGCTACACCTTC	.	TRBV28	TRBJ1-2	.
CASSRDSSSGNTIYF	TGTGCCAGCAGCAGGGACAGCAGCTCTGGAAACACCATATATTTT	TRBD1	TRBV7-2	TRBJ1-3	.
CASSLAGLSYEQYF	TGTGCCAGCAGCTTAGCCGGTCTTTCCTACGAGCAGTACTTC	.	TRBV7-2	TRBJ2-7	once
CASSYGTGTIVF	TGTGCCAGCAGTTACGGAACCGGGACAATCGTCTTT	.	TRBV6-5	TRBJ1-5	.
CASSLVSGSSNEQFF	TGTGCCAGCAGCTTAGTTTCAGGGTCGAGCAATGAGCAGTTCTTC	.	TRBV7-2	TRBJ2-1	.
CASSQEFASGGAKNIQYF	TGCGCCAGCAGCCAAGAATTTGCTAGCGGGGGGGCCAAAAACATTCAGTACTTC	TRBD2	TRBV4-3	TRBJ2-4	.
CASSLSLADTEAFF	TGTGCCAGCAGCTTATCCCTGGCAGACACTGAAGCTTTCTTT	.	TRBV7-2	TRBJ1-1	.
CASSLGSGGQETQYF	TGCGCCAGCAGCTTGGGGAGCGGGGGCCAAGAGACCCAGTACTTC	TRBD2	TRBV5-1	TRBJ2-5	.
CASSFPGELGEKLFF	TGTGCCAGCAGTTTCCCCGGGGAATTGGGCGAAAAACTGTTTTTT	.	TRBV25-1	TRBJ1-4	.
CASTLAGGDEQYF	TGTGCCAGCACCCTGGCAGGGGGCGACGAGCAGTACTTC	TRBD1	TRBV6-6	TRBJ2-7	few
CASSPPWGQGTFNEKLFF	TGTGCCAGCAGCCCCCCATGGGGACAGGGTACTTTTAATGAAAAACTGTTTTTT	TRBD1	TRBV9	TRBJ1-4	.
CASSLRQGGGANVLTF	TGTGCCAGCAGCTTAAGACAGGGAGGTGGGGCCAACGTCCTGACTTTC	.	TRBV7-6	TRBJ2-6	.
CATSKRPGIPLTF	TGTGCCACTTCAAAGCGCCCCGGGATCCCGCTCACCTTC	.	TRBV27	TRBJ1-2	.
CSIQGNTEAFF	TGCAGCATACAGGGGAACACTGAAGCTTTCTTT	.	TRBV20-1	TRBJ1-1	few
CASSRDGTPNTEAFF	TGCGCCAGCAGCCGCGACGGGACACCGAACACTGAAGCTTTCTTT	.	TRBV5-1	TRBJ1-1	.
CASQLRGYNEQFF	TGTGCCAGCCAATTGAGGGGGTACAATGAGCAGTTCTTC	.	TRBV27	TRBJ2-1	.
CASSAGTGGGYEQYF	TGTGCCAGCAGCGCCGGGACAGGGGGAGGGTACGAGCAGTACTTC	TRBD1	TRBV5-4	TRBJ2-7	.
CASSTRLAGVETQYF	TGTGCCAGCAGTACTCGACTAGCGGGGGTTGAGACCCAGTACTTC	TRBD2	TRBV6-6	TRBJ2-5	.
CASSYAGDRGNEKLFF	TGTGCCAGCAGCTATGCCGGGGACAGGGGTAATGAAAAACTGTTTTTT	TRBD1	TRBV5-6	TRBJ1-4	once
CASSRRTGLNYGYTF	TGTGCCAGCAGCAGACGGACAGGGCTTAACTATGGCTACACCTTC	TRBD1	TRBV13	TRBJ1-2	.
CASGAYSYSGNTIYF	TGTGCCAGCGGGGCCTACTCTTACTCTGGAAACACCATATATTTT	.	TRBV6-1	TRBJ1-3	.
CASSWARSGYTF	TGTGCCAGCAGCTGGGCCCGCAGCGGCTACACCTTC	.	TRBV28	TRBJ1-2	.
CASSPSLRTGGAIRWPDTQYF	TGCGCCAGCAGCCCCTCCCTCAGGACAGGGGGCGCGATTAGGTGGCCAGATACGCAGTATTTT	TRBD1	TRBV5-1	TRBJ2-3	.
CAWSVWGRHQPQHF	TGTGCCTGGAGTGTCTGGGGGAGGCATCAGCCCCAGCATTTT	.	TRBV30	TRBJ1-5	once
CASSESIGGNYGYTF	TGTGCCAGCAGTGAATCTATAGGGGGCAACTATGGCTACACCTTC	TRBD1	TRBV6-1	TRBJ1-2	.
CATAGTGGAFEKLFF	TGTGCCACCGCCGGGACAGGGGGCGCTTTCGAAAAACTGTTTTTT	TRBD1	TRBV19	TRBJ1-4	.
CASSKDNSGNTIYF	TGCGCCAGCAGCAAGGACAACTCTGGAAACACCATATATTTT	.	TRBV5-1	TRBJ1-3	few
CASSLTWRTGFTGELFF	TGTGCCAGCAGCTTAACGTGGAGGACAGGGTTTACCGGGGAGCTGTTTTTT	TRBD1	TRBV7-3	TRBJ2-2	.
CASSLTSGGAGTQYF	TGTGCCAGCAGCTTAACTAGCGGGGGGGCTGGGACCCAGTACTTC	TRBD2	TRBV11-2	TRBJ2-5	.
CASSLGGQGGSYGYTF	TGTGCCAGCAGCTTAGGCGGACAGGGGGGATCCTATGGCTACACCTTC	TRBD1	TRBV7-2	TRBJ1-2	.
CASSYMTGGQAEAFF	TGCGCCAGCAGCTACATGACAGGGGGCCAGGCTGAAGCTTTCTTT	TRBD1	TRBV5-1	TRBJ1-1	.